Shown below are 17 T cell receptor beta chains from a single sample sequenced in a study of T cells in tumors after PD-1 blockade. The table came from immunoSEQ multiplex PCR; TCRdb's copy has only in-frame clones and leaves some out. The table has 30,000 to 40,000 clones, over 75% seen once. The sample was PBMCs, taken before anti-PD-1 treatment. The receptors were sampled from a human donor with basal cell carcinoma.

Only a few counts were recorded for this clone. The chain uses TRBV7-8 and TRBJ2-4; TRBD2 matches at 8 bases. CDR3 length equals 15 residues. Germline V gene data show CDR1 as SGHVS and CDR2 as FQNEAQ. V shed 1 base and J 12 bases; nucleotides not matched to a gene: 11. The CDR3 here is CASSLDPSPGGGQYF. As DNA, the CDR3 is TGTGCCAGCAGCTTAGATCCTAGCCCCGGGGGGGGTCAGTACTTC.

The V gene is TRBV6-6, the J gene TRBJ2-5; D is unresolved. This CDR3 contains 12 residues. The germline V gene encodes CDR1 MNHNY and CDR2 SVGAGI (reference sequence). Trimming took 6 bases from V and 5 from J, leaving 10 bases between them. The CDR3 nucleotides are TGTGCCAGCAGCGGATACGGGGAGACCCAGTACTTC. Its translation is CASSGYGETQYF.

V gene TRBV6-5 combines with J gene TRBJ1-5; D remains ambiguous. Germline lookup yields CDR1 MNHEY and CDR2 SVGAGI. The CDR3 is 13 amino acids. The V end lost 7 bases, the J end lost 3 bases, and 10 bases lay between the germline ends. CDR3 nucleotide sequence: TGTGCCAGCAACTCGGTCGTCAATCAGCCCCAGCATTTT. Protein product: CASNSVVNQPQHF.

V and J are TRBV6-5 and TRBJ2-7; D is possibly TRBD1 or TRBD2 (6 bases each). The CDR3 has 13 residues. Germline V CDR1 and CDR2: MNHEY, SVGAGI. The V end lost 4 bases, the J end lost 2 bases, and 9 bases lay between the germline ends. The CDR3 loop is CASSLEGAYEQYF. CDR3 nucleotide sequence: TGTGCCAGCAGTTTGGAGGGGGCCTACGAGCAGTACTTC.

This clone has a single count. The chain is built from TRBV7-6 and TRBJ2-7; D unresolved. Germline lookup yields CDR1 SGHVS and CDR2 FNYEAQ. This CDR3 is 14 amino acids long. The germline V and J ends were trimmed by 5 bases and 6 bases, with 17 bases remaining between them. In nucleotides, the CDR3 is TGTGCCAGCAGCCCGGACGTCCGAGGTCGCGAGCAGTACTTC. It codes for CASSPDVRGREQYF.

The CDR3 protein is CASSSALGSDEQFF. The CDR3 DNA reads TGTGCCAGCAGCTCGGCACTAGGTAGCGATGAGCAGTTCTTC. The rearrangement uses TRBV5-4 and TRBJ2-1; D is possibly TRBD2 (5 bases). This CDR3 spans 14 amino acids. CDR1 and CDR2 from the germline V gene are SGHNT and YYREEE (reference sequence). Trimming left V 3 bases short and J 8 bases short, with 15 bases between. Full variable domain (remainder filled in from reference TRBV5-4 and TRBJ2-1): ETGVTQSPTHLIKTRGQQVTLRCSSQSGHNTVSWYQQALGQGPQFIFQYYREEENGRGNFPPRFSGLQFPNYSSELNVNALELDDSALYLCASSSALGSDEQFFGPGTRLTVL.

The rearrangement uses TRBV27 and TRBJ2-2; 8 positions agree with TRBD2. The trim removed 3 bases at V and 7 bases at J, leaving 7 bases unmatched. Germline V gene sequence: CDR1 MNHEY, CDR2 SMNVEV (reference sequence). This CDR3 is built from 15 residues. CDR3 coding DNA: TGTGCCAGCAGTTTCAGCGGGGGAATGGGCGGGGAGCTGTTTTTT. The encoded protein is CASSFSGGMGGELFF.

The rearrangement uses TRBV6-5 and TRBJ2-7; 9 bases match TRBD1. Per the germline V gene, CDR1 is MNHEY and CDR2 is SVGAGI. With 6 bases clipped from V and 7 bases from J, the junction kept 7 bases outside the gene matches. This CDR3 spans 13 amino acids. CDR3 DNA: TGTGCCAGCAGCGCGGACAGGGGATGGGAGCAGTACTTC. Encoded protein: CASSADRGWEQYF.

The rearrangement uses TRBV7-3 and TRBJ2-1; 8 bases agree with TRBD1. Germline V gene sequence: CDR1 SGHTA, CDR2 FQGTGA. The junction had 9 bases not matched to a gene; V was cut back by 5 bases and J by 0 bases. The CDR3 totals 17 residues. The CDR3 DNA reads TGTGCCAGCAGCGCCCCGACAGGGGTGTACTCCTACAATGAGCAGTTCTTC. This translates into CASSAPTGVYSYNEQFF.

This chain connects TRBV6-6 to TRBJ2-1, with 10 bases aligning to TRBD2. After removal of 4 bases from V and 9 bases from J, the junction contained 12 bases not matched to a gene. The CDR3 covers 16 residues. Germline V lookup: CDR1 MNHNY, CDR2 SVGAGI (reference sequence). The CDR3 region has the DNA TGTGCCAGCAGTTCCGTCAGCGGGAGGGCCGGGGGTGAGCAGTTCTTC. It codes for CASSSVSGRAGGEQFF.

In the case of this clone: Other nucleotide sequences in the sample specify the same CDR3. The J gene is TRBJ1-1, the V gene TRBV9, with TRBD1 matching 8 bases. The trim removed 4 bases at V and 5 bases at J, leaving 7 bases unmatched. The germline gives CDR1 SGDLS, CDR2 YYNGEE. The CDR3 is made up of 14 amino acids. This CDR3 reads CASSPRTGKTEAFF. In nucleotides, the CDR3 is TGTGCCAGCAGCCCGAGGACAGGGAAGACTGAAGCTTTCTTT.

The chain couples TRBV2 to TRBJ2-2; 7 positions agree with TRBD2. The length of the CDR3 is 16 residues. The germline V gene has CDR1 SNHLY and CDR2 FYNNEI. The ends lost 8 bases at V and 1 base at J; junction bases unmatched: 10. The CDR3 DNA reads as TGTGCCAGCTCCCCTAGGCTAGCGGTGAACACCGGGGAGCTGTTTTTT. It yields the protein CASSPRLAVNTGELFF.

The V gene is TRBV9, the J gene TRBJ1-4, with TRBD1 as a possible D gene (6 bases). Germline values: CDR1 SGDLS, CDR2 YYNGEE. The CDR3 runs 14 residues. The V gene lost 3 bases and the J gene lost 10 bases, with 16 bases spanning the gap. The CDR3 spells CASSEGEGVGKLFF. The CDR3 DNA reads as TGTGCCAGCAGCGAGGGGGAAGGGGTGGGAAAACTGTTTTTT.

The CDR3 bases are TGCGCCAGCAGCCCGTTTCCTGGGGCCAACGTCCTGACTTTC. Encoded protein: CASSPFPGANVLTF. The rearrangement links TRBV5-1 to TRBJ2-6; unclear D gene. V dropped 4 bases and J dropped 2 bases, with 7 bases sitting between them. Germline loops: CDR1 SGHRS, CDR2 YFSETQ. CDR3 length: 14 residues.

This clone was recorded only once. The V and J genes are TRBV24-1 and TRBJ1-2; the D gene is possibly TRBD1 (5 bases). Germline assignment: CDR1 KGHDR and CDR2 SFDVKD. V lost 5 bases to trimming and J lost 3 bases, with 12 bases between them. The CDR3 extends over 14 amino acids. The CDR3 is CATSGTGPYYGYTF. CDR3 nucleotides: TGTGCCACCAGTGGGACGGGGCCCTACTATGGCTACACCTTC.

The rearrangement links TRBV19 to TRBJ2-4; TRBD1 aligns across 11 bases. Germline CDR1 and CDR2: LNHDA and SQIVND (reference sequence). The CDR3 contains 16 residues. The ends lost 6 bases at V and 7 bases at J; junction bases unmatched: 11. CDR3 nucleotide sequence: TGTGCCAGTAGCCTCTCAAGGACAGGGGGCGGGAACATTCAGTACTTC. Translated, it gives CASSLSRTGGGNIQYF. The full variable domain, with the rest looked up from reference TRBV19 and TRBJ2-4, is DGGITQSPKYLFRKEGQNVTLSCEQNLNHDAMYWYRQDPGQGLRLIYYSQIVNDFQKGDIAEGYSVSREKKESFPLTVTSAQKNPTAFYLCASSLSRTGGGNIQYFGAGTRLSVL.

The V gene is TRBV5-4, the J gene TRBJ1-3; D is ambiguous. This CDR3 has 15 amino acids. Germline V gene sequence: CDR1 SGHNT, CDR2 YYREEE (reference sequence). V was pared by 0 bases and J by 0 bases, with 7 bases between. DNA for the CDR3: TGTGCCAGCAGCTTGGACGGCACCTCTGGAAACACCATATATTTT. It encodes CASSLDGTSGNTIYF.